What follows are 7 T cell receptor beta chains derived from one specimen sequenced in a study of T cells in localized non-small cell lung cancer (dated by TCRdb to about 2020). The library relied on the immunoSEQ multiplex PCR assay. TCRdb's version of the immuneACCESS table is confined to in-frame rearrangements and falls short of the full clone set. An unresolved V gene accounts for under half of the shortfall where checked; the remainder is of unknown origin. This sample has around 21,000 clones in its table, and roughly 90% of those were observed once. Over 6.5% of the sample is in the top ten clones. The sample here was peripheral blood, taken before any cancer treatment. Receptors were obtained from a male donor aged 60 or over with stage I squamous cell lung carcinoma.

This clone has just one count. This chain's CDR3 is CASSGGSTDTQYF. The CDR3 DNA reads as TGTGCCAGCAGTGGTGGGAGCACAGATACGCAGTATTTT. V and J are TRBV6-1 and TRBJ2-3; D not resolved. The V gene lost 4 bases and the J gene lost 0 bases, with 5 bases spanning the gap. Per the germline V gene, CDR1 is MNHNS and CDR2 is SASEGT. The CDR3 contains 13 residues.

The chain combines TRBV12-5 with TRBJ1-5, with D possibly matching TRBD1 (5 bases). Germline V gene lookup returns CDR1 LGHNT and CDR2 FRNRAP. The CDR3 runs 18 residues. Trimming took off 0 bases at V and 4 bases at J, with 19 bases between the two ends. For the CDR3, the DNA is TGTGCTAGTGGTTTGGTATCTCGGGGGTTGGGACTTAATCAGCCCCAGCATTTT. Its protein is CASGLVSRGLGLNQPQHF.

This chain links TRBV2 with TRBJ2-7, with D uncertain. The CDR3 is made up of 14 amino acids. Trimming removed 7 bases at V and 0 bases at J, with 13 bases between. Germline V CDR1 and CDR2: SNHLY, FYNNEI. CDR3 in amino acids: CASIQGKFSYEQYF. The CDR3 coding sequence is TGTGCCAGCATACAAGGGAAATTCTCCTACGAGCAGTACTTC.

Only one count was recorded for this clone. The rearrangement uses TRBV5-4 and TRBJ1-1, with D possibly being TRBD1 (5 bases). Trimming pared 4 bases from V and 0 bases from J, leaving 16 bases between. CDR3 length: 16 amino acids. The germline gives CDR1 SGHNT, CDR2 YYREEE (reference sequence). Here the CDR3 DNA reads TGTGCCAGCAGCCCCCCATCGGGACTTATGAACACTGAAGCTTTCTTT. This codes for CASSPPSGLMNTEAFF.

The V call is TRBV19, the J call TRBJ1-5; TRBD1 matches at 10 bases. Germline V gives CDR1 LNHDA, CDR2 SQIVND (reference sequence). Trimming took 4 bases from V and 13 from J; bases not matched to a gene: 4. The CDR3 contains 12 residues. The chain's CDR3 is CASSTGTGEQHF. The CDR3, as DNA: TGTGCCAGTAGTACTGGGACAGGGGAACAGCATTTT.

The rearrangement uses TRBV5-1 and TRBJ2-7, with a weak D call TRBD2 (5 bases). This CDR3 is 15 amino acids long. V was clipped by 4 bases and J by 6 bases, with 20 bases between them. Germline CDR1 and CDR2: SGHRS and YFSETQ. The CDR3 DNA is TGCGCCAGCAGCACAATGCCCGGCGGGCTCCGCGAGCAGTACTTC. Translated, it gives CASSTMPGGLREQYF.

CDR3 sequence: CASSYGVLREKLFF. The CDR3 nucleotides read TGTGCCAGCAGTTACGGGGTTCTTCGGGAAAAACTGTTTTTT. This chain links TRBV6-6 with TRBJ1-4; unclear D gene. Trimming took 2 bases from V and 8 from J, leaving 12 bases between them. The CDR3 is 14 amino acids. In germline, CDR1 is MNHNY, CDR2 SVGAGI (reference sequence).